Below, 8 T cell receptor beta chains from the same sample are listed, as sequenced in a study of cytomegalovirus exposure and HLA in healthy donors. A multiplex PCR was run with 60 Vbeta primers and 13 Jbeta primers. Clones were sequenced by immunoSEQ multiplex PCR, and TCRdb holds only the in-frame ones, with some missing. This sample has 150,000 to 200,000 clones, with 79% found just once. Sequencing was done on a sample of PBMCs. The receptors originated from a woman between 50 and 59 years old in good health and CMV-seronegative.

This clone has only a few counts. The chain links TRBV27 to TRBJ2-6; TRBD1 matches at 11 bases. This CDR3 comprises 18 residues. Germline values: CDR1 MNHEY, CDR2 SMNVEV (reference sequence). The V segment lost 5 bases and the J segment 0 bases; nucleotides outside the gene matches: 6. The CDR3 sequence: CASSPRTGGSSGANVLTF. CDR3 coding DNA: TGTGCCAGCAGTCCCCGGACAGGGGGCTCCTCTGGGGCCAACGTCCTGACTTTC.

This sequence joins TRBV11-1 and TRBJ2-1; D possibly corresponds to TRBD1 (6 bases). The CDR3 extends over 16 amino acids. CDR1 is SGHAT, CDR2 FQDESV, per germline (reference sequence). Trimming pared 5 bases from V and 5 bases from J, leaving 19 bases between. The CDR3 protein is CASSAAGTWKDNEQFF. CDR3 DNA sequence: TGTGCCAGCAGCGCCGCCGGGACATGGAAAGACAATGAGCAGTTCTTC.

J is TRBJ2-3 and V is TRBV12-5; D possibly corresponds to TRBD1 (5 bases). This CDR3 comprises 18 residues. V lost 2 bases and J lost 2, with 20 bases in between. From germline, CDR1 is LGHNT and CDR2 FRNRAP. Here the CDR3 DNA reads TGTGCTAGTGGTTTGAATTTAAGGACACCCAAGAACACAGATACGCAGTATTTT. Protein product: CASGLNLRTPKNTDTQYF. Full variable domain (missing parts from reference TRBV12-5 and TRBJ2-3): DARVTQTPRHKVTEMGQEVTMRCQPILGHNTVFWYRQTMMQGLELLAYFRNRAPLDDSGMPKDRFSAEMPDATLATLKIQPSEPRDSAVYFCASGLNLRTPKNTDTQYFGPGTRLTVL.

The DNA for the CDR3 is TGTGCCAGCAGCACTAGCCCAGGGGACAGAAGGTACTTC. This gives the protein CASSTSPGDRRYF. The chain carries TRBV9 and TRBJ2-7, with D tentatively TRBD1 (7 bases). This CDR3 spans 13 amino acids. Trimming stripped 4 bases from V and 12 bases from J, with 20 bases between. Germline lookup yields CDR1 SGDLS and CDR2 YYNGEE. The whole variable domain, remainder taken from reference TRBV9 and TRBJ2-7, is DSGVTQTPKHLITATGQRVTLRCSPRSGDLSVYWYQQSLDQGLQFLIQYYNGEERAKGNILERFSAQQFPDLHSELNLSSLELGDSALYFCASSTSPGDRRYFGPGTRLTVT.

The chain uses TRBV7-2 and TRBJ2-1, with 9 bases lining up with TRBD2. The CDR3 extends over 15 amino acids. CDR1 and CDR2 from the germline V gene are SGHTA and FQGNSA. Trimming took 1 base from V and 2 from J; bases not matched to a gene: 0. The DNA of the CDR3 is TGTGCCAGCAGCTTAGGGACTAGCGCCTACAATGAGCAGTTCTTC. Translation: CASSLGTSAYNEQFF. The variable domain in full, with the rest retrieved from reference TRBV7-2 and TRBJ2-1, is GAGVSQSPSNKVTEKGKDVELRCDPISGHTALYWYRQSLGQGLEFLIYFQGNSAPDKSGLPSDRFSAERTGGSVSTLTIQRTQQEDSAVYLCASSLGTSAYNEQFFGPGTRLTVL.

V is TRBV10-3 and J is TRBJ2-5; TRBD1 is a possible D gene (6 bases). This CDR3 contains 14 residues. V lost 3 bases to trimming and J lost 2 bases, with 10 bases between them. Germline V CDR1 and CDR2: ENHRY, SYGVKD. The CDR3 DNA reads as TGTGCCATCAGTGACTCTAGGGGGCAAGAGACCCAGTACTTC. It yields the protein CAISDSRGQETQYF.

This clone turned up a few times. The CDR3 reads CASNTPNQPQHF. The CDR3 DNA reads as TGTGCCAGCAACACCCCGAACCAGCCCCAGCATTTT. This chain links TRBV2 with TRBJ1-5; D not certain. The ends were cut back, 7 bases at V and 7 bases at J, with 11 bases in the middle. This CDR3 has 12 residues. Looked up from germline, CDR1 is SNHLY and CDR2 is FYNNEI.

The chain couples TRBV28 to TRBJ2-5; 7 bases map to TRBD1. This CDR3 comprises 12 residues. CDR1 MDHEN and CDR2 SYDVKM come from the germline V gene. Trimming took 7 bases from V and 5 from J; bases not matched to a gene: 4. CDR3 protein: CASKDRVETQYF. The CDR3 bases are TGTGCCAGCAAAGACAGGGTTGAGACCCAGTACTTC.